The clone carrying this TCR beta chain has a single count. The germline V gene encodes CDR1 LNHDA and CDR2 SQIVND (reference sequence). The CDR3 runs to 15 residues. V was pared by 3 bases and J by 2 bases, with 4 bases of the junction left unmatched. These data belong to a study of blood T cell repertoires in COVID-19. Across the whole study: Collection of acute and convalescent COVID-19 samples took place in the United States, Italy and Spain.

In the study's own analysis: Estimation of nucleated cell counts was performed using reference gene primer amplification. Sequenced by immunoSEQ multiplex PCR; TCRdb stores in-frame clones only, minus some. D and trimming were read from the DNA, whereas the V and J calls and clone size are those reported in that table. The table includes 200,000 to 300,000 clones, around 89% detected once. Membership in each cohort depended on participant-reported clinical history. Material for sequencing was PBMCs or T cells enriched from blood (not recorded which). This rearrangement joins TRBV19 to TRBJ2-7; TRBD1 agrees at 10 bases. This clonotype originated in a man in his forties or fifties who had been exposed to COVID-19. The CDR3 here is CASSMGQGLPYEQYF. The CDR3 DNA reads TGTGCCAGTAGTATGGGACAGGGGTTGCCCTACGAGCAGTACTTC.